The table lists the clone carrying this T cell receptor (beta chain) with many counts. Its antigen is not known. Thyroid surgery had not been preceded by any treatment in any patient. The entry originates in a study of metastatic and nonmetastatic thyroid tumors. Study background: For malignant and benign thyroid patients, tumor or nodule tissue and blood were the sources whose repertoires were compared. Study-wide findings and caveats: Malignant thyroid tumors reportedly exceeded benign nodules significantly in TCR beta diversity, with the difference appearing in blood and tumor.

In the original analysis: What underpinned the distant-metastasis classifier for papillary thyroid cancer was the set of CDR3 differences across clinicopathological groups. TCRdb reanalyzed the PCR reads via MiXCR. Clone size and V and J calls follow TCRdb, not the original study. The sample carries about 27,000 clones, 15% recorded once. CDR1 and CDR2 (germline): MDHEN, SYDVKM. This CDR3 spans 15 amino acids. V was pared by 2 bases and J by 1 base, with 9 bases between. This sequence joins TRBV28 and TRBJ2-1; no clear D gene. The sequenced sample consisted of blood. The receptor's source is a male donor with papillary thyroid cancer or a benign thyroid nodule (not recorded which). Some clones in this sample may be carry-over from other donors' samples. Written as DNA, the CDR3 is TGTGCCAGCAGTTTAACGTTGCGGTCCTACAATGAGCAGTTCTTC. It translates to CASSLTLRSYNEQFF.